This is a list of T cell receptor beta chains from one sample in a study of identical twins. TCRdb re-analysed the 5' RACE reads in MiXCR, keeping a single row per CDR3 protein. The data hold a few hundred thousand distinct CDR3 sequences, with 9% to 15% observed a single time. This same sample was also part of a study on yellow fever vaccine responses in identical twins.

The sample taken for sequencing was CD8+ T cells sorted from blood. The receptors shown here come from a woman aged 18-30 years in good health. CDR3s leave out the opening cysteine and the closing phenylalanine or tryptophan.

CDR3aa,v_gene,j_gene
ASIYRGLGNQPQH,TRBV28,TRBJ1-5
ASSNGLAGANNEQF,TRBV4-1,TRBJ2-1
ASRPSRSEQF,TRBV27,TRBJ2-1
ASSTWDYTDTQY,TRBV19,TRBJ2-3
SVEDQRVGQF,TRBV29-1,TRBJ2-1
ASSLLVDEQY,TRBV5-6,TRBJ2-7
ASSQASGTGGYNEQF,TRBV4-1,TRBJ2-1
ASSQEPPLQGAGELF,TRBV3-1,TRBJ2-2
ASSQDQETQY,TRBV4-1,TRBJ2-5
SASTGGTTEAF,TRBV20-1,TRBJ1-1
ASSFRIGQPQH,TRBV6-5,TRBJ1-5
ASRSDRRALH,TRBV12-3/TRBV12-4,TRBJ1-6
ASSFGTGETDTQY,TRBV27,TRBJ2-3
ASSQDGPPGELF,TRBV4-1,TRBJ2-2
SASGGMGGELF,TRBV20-1,TRBJ2-2
ASSHDGTPWF,TRBV5-1,TRBJ2-1
ASSLQETEALTEAF,TRBV5-1,TRBJ1-1
ASSLGGSTGELF,TRBV7-6,TRBJ2-2
ASSQWTGGTEAF,TRBV6-1,TRBJ1-1
ASSEWQGDNSPLH,TRBV25-1,TRBJ1-6
ASSLASSGTTSETQY,TRBV7-8,TRBJ2-5
ASNLQGTEAF,TRBV12-3/TRBV12-4,TRBJ1-1
ASGGTSGVNEQF,TRBV5-1,TRBJ2-1
CARDLSGTANTGELF,TRBV20-1,TRBJ2-2
ATSSWDRGGEQY,TRBV15,TRBJ2-7
ASSQTGTAYEQY,TRBV4-1,TRBJ2-7
ASSLRTDYEQY,TRBV7-9,TRBJ2-7
ASSTSDDRTQY,TRBV28,TRBJ2-5
SVSGLAGIYEQY,TRBV29-1,TRBJ2-7
ATSPNRLYEQY,TRBV19,TRBJ2-7
ASSVRDRESETQY,TRBV27,TRBJ2-5
ASSSYRGRNTEAF,TRBV7-9,TRBJ1-1
ASSLTVISFSKF,TRBV12-3/TRBV12-4,TRBJ2-1
ASSLQGNGELF,TRBV6-5,TRBJ2-2
ASKRDRGHTNYGYT,TRBV28,TRBJ1-2